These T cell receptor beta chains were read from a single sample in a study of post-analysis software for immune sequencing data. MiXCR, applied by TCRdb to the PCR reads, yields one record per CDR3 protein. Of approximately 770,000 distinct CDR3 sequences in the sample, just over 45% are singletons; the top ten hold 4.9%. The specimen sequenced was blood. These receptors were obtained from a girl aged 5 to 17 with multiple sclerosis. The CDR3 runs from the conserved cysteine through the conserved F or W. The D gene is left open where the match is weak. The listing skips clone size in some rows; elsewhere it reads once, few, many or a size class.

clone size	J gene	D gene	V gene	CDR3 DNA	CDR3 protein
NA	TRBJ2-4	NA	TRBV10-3	TGTGCCATCAGCAACCACGCCAAAAACATTCAGTACTTC	CAISNHAKNIQYF
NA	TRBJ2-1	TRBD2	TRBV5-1	TGCGCCAGCACCACTAGCGGGAGGGCCACTGACAATGAGCAGTTCTTC	CASTTSGRATDNEQFF
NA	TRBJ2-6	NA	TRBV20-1	TGCAGTGCTAGAACGATTCCTGGGGCCAACGTCCTGACTTTC	CSARTIPGANVLTF
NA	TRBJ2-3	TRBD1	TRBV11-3	TGTGCCAGCAGCTCGACTATAGGGGGCGGCACAGATACGCAGTATTTT	CASSSTIGGGTDTQYF
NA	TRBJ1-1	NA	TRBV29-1	TGCAGCGCCTCCCAGGGGCTCGGGGCTTTCTTT	CSASQGLGAFF
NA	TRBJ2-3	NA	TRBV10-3	TGTGCCATCAGTGAGTCGAAAGGGTACGCAGATACGCAGTATTTT	CAISESKGYADTQYF
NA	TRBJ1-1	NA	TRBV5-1	TGCGCCAGCAGCTTTCGGGGATCGGACACTGAAGCTTTCTTT	CASSFRGSDTEAFF
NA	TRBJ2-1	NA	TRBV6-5	TGTGCCAGCAGTTGGGCTAGCTCCAATGAGCAGTTCTTC	CASSWASSNEQFF
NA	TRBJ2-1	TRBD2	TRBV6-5	TGTGCCAGCAGTTCCACGACTAGCGGGAGACCCTACAATGAGCAGTTCTTC	CASSSTTSGRPYNEQFF
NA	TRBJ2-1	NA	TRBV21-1	TGTGCCAGCAGCAAAGCCCCCCGCGCACTAGCGGGAGGTAATGAGCAGTTCTTC	CASSKAPRALAGGNEQFF
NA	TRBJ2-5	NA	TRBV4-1	TGCGCCAGCAGCCAAGAAAACACGATAGAGACCCAGTACTTC	CASSQENTIETQYF
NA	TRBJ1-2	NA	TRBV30	TGTGCCTGGAGTGTAGGAGGACGGAAGGGCTATGGCTACACCTTC	CAWSVGGRKGYGYTF
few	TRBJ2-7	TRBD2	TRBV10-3	TGTGCCATCAGTGAGTCGCTAGCGGGAAGGTTGCAGTACTTC	CAISESLAGRLQYF
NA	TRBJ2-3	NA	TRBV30	TGTGCCTGGAGTGAACCTCGGGGGAGGTTGACAGATACGCAGTATTTT	CAWSEPRGRLTDTQYF
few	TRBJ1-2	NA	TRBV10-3	TGTGCCATCAGTGGGCCGACCCTACAGGGCGGCGGGGCCTATGGCTACACCTTC	CAISGPTLQGGGAYGYTF
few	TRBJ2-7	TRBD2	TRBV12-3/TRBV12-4	TGTGCCGCCCAACTAGCGGGAGGAACGGAGCAGTACTTC	CAAQLAGGTEQYF
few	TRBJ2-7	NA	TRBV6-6	TGTGCCAGCAGTTCCATAGGAACGGGAGCCCTTAACGAGCAGTACTTC	CASSSIGTGALNEQYF
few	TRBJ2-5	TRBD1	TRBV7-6	TGTGCCAGCAGCTTCCCTAGACAGGGGGCTACGGAGACCCAGTACTTC	CASSFPRQGATETQYF
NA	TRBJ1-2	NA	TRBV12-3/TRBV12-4	TGTGCCAGCAGTTTCTCAGGGGTTGGCTATGACTACACCTTC	CASSFSGVGYDYTF
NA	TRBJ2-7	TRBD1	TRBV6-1	TGTGCCAGCAGCTGGGACAGGGAGGCTCTTGGTTACGAGCAGTACTTC	CASSWDREALGYEQYF
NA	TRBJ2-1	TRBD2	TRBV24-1	TGTGCCACGGGAGAAGCGGGAGAGACCTACAATGAGCAGTTCTTC	CATGEAGETYNEQFF
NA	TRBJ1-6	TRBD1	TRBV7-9	TGTGCCAGCAGCCGCGACAGGGTAGGATCACCCCTCCACTTT	CASSRDRVGSPLHF
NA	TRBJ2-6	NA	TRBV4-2	TGTGCCAGCAGCCAAAACATCTCTGGGGCCAACGTCCTGACTTTC	CASSQNISGANVLTF
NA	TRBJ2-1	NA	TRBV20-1	TGCAGCTCAGGCGGAGCCGGGACCTTAAGAGTCAATGAGCAGTTCTTC	CSSGGAGTLRVNEQFF
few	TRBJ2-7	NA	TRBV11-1	TGTGCCAGCAGCTTAGGTTCGACACTCTACGAGCAGTACTTC	CASSLGSTLYEQYF
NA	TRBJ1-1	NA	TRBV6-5	TGTGCCAGCAGTTTTGAAGGGGGGCCAACCACTGAAGCTTTCTTT	CASSFEGGPTTEAFF
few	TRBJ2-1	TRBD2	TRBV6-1	TGTGCCAGCAGCCCAGCTCGTGGGACTAGCGGAGGCCACAATGAGCAGTTCTTC	CASSPARGTSGGHNEQFF